This entry lists 32 T cell receptor beta chains sequenced from one sample in a study of T cell repertoires in cytomegalovirus infection. One entry per CDR3 protein results from TCRdb running MiXCR on the reads. The sample has about 360,000 distinct CDR3 sequences; around 18% are singletons. Material: PBMCs. The source is a human donor in good health (CMV status not recorded). Some clones in this sample may be carry-over from other donors' samples.

The chain is built from TRBV18 and TRBJ1-5, with 7 bases fitting TRBD1. The ends lost 3 bases at V and 4 bases at J; junction bases unmatched: 9. CDR1 and CDR2 (germline): KGHSH, LQKENI. The CDR3 consists of 16 residues. For the CDR3, the DNA is TGTGCCAGCTCACCGACAGGGTTGAGATGGAATCAGCCCCAGCATTTT. This sequence encodes CASSPTGLRWNQPQHF.

In this sample, this clonotype turned up a few times. The rearrangement uses TRBV18 and TRBJ1-1, with a weak D call TRBD1 (6 bases). The CDR3 runs to 15 residues. V dropped 3 bases and J dropped 0 bases, with 11 bases sitting between them. Germline V gives CDR1 KGHSH, CDR2 LQKENI. CDR3 DNA: TGTGCCAGCTCACCTCCCGGGACAATGAACACTGAAGCTTTCTTT. Protein: CASSPPGTMNTEAFF.

This clonotype has ten or more counts. The chain links TRBV6-2 or TRBV6-3 to TRBJ2-2, with D unresolved. The CDR3 loop spans 11 amino acids. CDR1 and CDR2 (germline): MNHEY, SVGEGT. Deletions cut 3 bases from V and 6 bases from J, with 2 bases between. The CDR3 region is CASSYPGELFF. CDR3 in DNA: TGTGCCAGCAGTTATCCCGGGGAGCTGTTTTTT.

In this sample, this clonotype turned up many times. V is TRBV7-6 and J is TRBJ1-3; 9 bases match TRBD1. CDR3 size: 17 residues. V shed 1 base and J 4 bases; nucleotides not matched to a gene: 8. CDR1 and CDR2 from the germline V gene are SGHVS and FNYEAQ. CDR3 loop: CASSLGPGTGPGNTIYF. The CDR3 region has the DNA TGTGCCAGCAGCTTAGGCCCCGGGACAGGGCCCGGAAACACCATATATTTT.

This clonotype was recorded many times. This rearrangement joins TRBV4-1 to TRBJ2-7; 8 bases fit TRBD2. The CDR3 sequence is 17 residues long. CDR1 is MGHRA and CDR2 is YSYEKL in the germline V gene. After removal of 4 bases from V and 1 base from J, the junction contained 12 bases not matched to a gene. The CDR3 DNA is TGCGCCAGCAGCCTCCGAGGGGAGACTAGCGCGTCCTACGAGCAGTACTTC. The encoded protein is CASSLRGETSASYEQYF.

The chain is built from TRBV29-1 and TRBJ1-2; the D gene is possibly TRBD1 (5 bases). Looked up from germline, CDR1 is SQVTM and CDR2 is ANQGSEA. The CDR3 runs to 11 residues. V shed 4 bases and J shed 6 bases, with 9 bases lying between them. The CDR3 DNA reads TGCAGCGTTGGCTCAGGGCATGGCTACACCTTC. It translates to CSVGSGHGYTF.

This clonotype was seen more than once but under ten times. The chain has TRBV6-8 and TRBJ1-6; D ambiguous. This CDR3 contains 14 residues. CDR1 is MNHGY and CDR2 is SAAAGT in the germline V gene. With 10 bases removed from V and 6 bases from J, the gap between germline ends came to 16 bases. The CDR3 DNA reads as TGTGCCACCACCTTCGGGCAGCCTAATTCACCCCTCCACTTT. It codes for CATTFGQPNSPLHF.

At least ten counts were recorded for this clonotype. The chain is built from TRBV7-2 and TRBJ2-1; D unclear. V gave up 7 bases and J gave up 0 bases, with 13 bases separating them. CDR1 and CDR2 from the germline V gene are SGHTA and FQGNSA. This CDR3 has 15 amino acids. The CDR3 protein is CASTIAFSSYNEQFF. CDR3 nucleotides: TGTGCCAGCACCATCGCCTTTAGCTCCTACAATGAGCAGTTCTTC.

This clonotype has more than one count but fewer than ten. The rearrangement links TRBV7-9 to TRBJ2-5; D is possibly TRBD2 (7 bases). The CDR3 consists of 16 residues. The germline CDR1 and CDR2 sequences are SEHNR and FQNEAQ (reference sequence). With 5 bases removed from V and 0 bases from J, the gap between germline ends came to 16 bases. The CDR3 DNA sequence: TGTGCCAGCAGCACTCGGACTAGGGGGTACCAAGAGACCCAGTACTTC. Protein product: CASSTRTRGYQETQYF. The full variable domain, completed using reference TRBV7-9 and TRBJ2-5, is DTGVSQNPRHKITKRGQNVTFRCDPISEHNRLYWYRQTLGQGPEFLTYFQNEAQLEKSRLLSDRFSAERPKGSFSTLEIQRTEQGDSAMYLCASSTRTRGYQETQYFGPGTRLLVL.

The genes are TRBV12-3 or TRBV12-4 and TRBJ1-6, with D maybe TRBD1 (6 bases). The V gene lost 6 bases and the J gene lost 8 bases, with 20 bases spanning the gap. This CDR3 is 16 amino acids long. Here the CDR3 reads CASRQAGGAGDSPLHF. CDR3 DNA sequence: TGTGCCAGCAGGCAAGCCGGGGGCGCAGGTGATTCACCCCTCCACTTT.

This clonotype has a count of ten or more. The chain couples TRBV7-8 to TRBJ2-1; D perhaps matches TRBD2 (5 bases). V lost 1 base, J lost 4 bases, and 14 bases lay in between. The CDR3 sequence is 16 residues long. Germline CDR1 and CDR2: SGHVS and FQNEAQ. The CDR3 spells CASSLGRGWAYNEQFF. For the CDR3, the DNA is TGTGCCAGCAGCTTAGGTCGGGGTTGGGCTTACAATGAGCAGTTCTTC.

This clonotype turned up a few times. V usage is TRBV20-1 and J usage is TRBJ2-7; no firm D call. Between the trimmed V and J ends, which lost 3 bases and 4 bases, there was a span of 16 bases. The CDR3 sequence is 14 residues long. The germline V gene encodes CDR1 DFQATT and CDR2 SNEGSKA (reference sequence). The CDR3 region is CSARGSGVGYEQYF. CDR3 DNA sequence: TGCAGTGCTAGGGGGTCCGGAGTTGGTTACGAGCAGTACTTC.

This clonotype was observed at least ten times. V gene TRBV6-1 combines with J gene TRBJ2-3; possible D gene TRBD1, 5 bases. Germline V lookup: CDR1 MNHNS, CDR2 SASEGT. The CDR3 sequence is 16 residues long. The germline V and J ends were trimmed by 5 bases and 3 bases, with 18 bases remaining between them. This chain's CDR3 is CASSPTAGQLTDTQYF. The CDR3 DNA follows: TGTGCCAGCAGTCCCACGGCCGGACAACTAACAGATACGCAGTATTTT.

This clonotype was counted many times. The V and J genes are TRBV11-2 and TRBJ2-4, with D maybe TRBD1 (5 bases). CDR3 length equals 12 residues. Trimming took 4 bases from V and 9 from J, leaving 10 bases between them. CDR1 and CDR2 from the germline V gene are SGHAT and FQNNGV. DNA of the CDR3: TGTGCCAGCAGCTCGACAGACTTCATTCAGTACTTC. Protein sequence: CASSSTDFIQYF.

Many counts were recorded for this clonotype. The chain has TRBV7-2 and TRBJ2-3; D might be TRBD1 (5 bases). The germline V gene has CDR1 SGHTA and CDR2 FQGNSA. The V end was cut by 2 bases, the J end by 5 bases, with 11 bases between. The CDR3 sequence is 14 residues long. The CDR3 nucleotides are TGTGCCAGCAGCTTAACGGACAAGATAGATACGCAGTATTTT. This gives the protein CASSLTDKIDTQYF.

This clonotype has ten or more counts. V gene TRBV10-3 combines with J gene TRBJ2-7; D uncertain. From germline, CDR1 is ENHRY and CDR2 SYGVKD. This CDR3 is 12 amino acids long. V lost 4 bases to trimming and J lost 0 bases, with 4 bases between them. The CDR3, as DNA: TGTGCCATCAGTGGGAGCTCCTACGAGCAGTACTTC. This encodes CAISGSSYEQYF.

This clonotype was observed many times. J is TRBJ2-5 and V is TRBV7-2; 12 bases are shared with TRBD2. Trimming took 3 bases from V and 2 from J; bases not matched to a gene: 7. The CDR3 sequence is 17 residues long. The V gene's germline CDR1 is SGHTA and CDR2 FQGNSA. The CDR3 loop reads CASSLGLAGGPQETQYF. Here the CDR3 DNA reads TGTGCCAGCAGCTTGGGCCTAGCGGGGGGGCCTCAAGAGACCCAGTACTTC.

This clonotype was detected only a few times. The chain joins TRBV12-3 or TRBV12-4 to TRBJ1-5, with D possibly matching TRBD1 (5 bases). The CDR3 is made up of 12 amino acids. V lost 8 bases and J lost 7, with 12 bases in between. CDR3 sequence (DNA): TGTGCCAGCCAGGGAGCGGGACAGCCCCAGCATTTT. This gives the protein CASQGAGQPQHF.

This clonotype was found many times. The chain recombines TRBV7-9 with TRBJ2-5; D gene uncertain. From germline, CDR1 is SEHNR and CDR2 FQNEAQ (reference sequence). This CDR3 is built from 15 residues. V was pared by 5 bases and J by 2 bases, with 15 bases between. The CDR3 loop is CASSPLGGPQETQYF. The CDR3 DNA reads as TGTGCCAGCAGCCCCTTGGGCGGACCTCAAGAGACCCAGTACTTC.

This chain joins TRBV2 and TRBJ2-5; tentative D call: TRBD1 (6 bases). The germline V gene encodes CDR1 SNHLY and CDR2 FYNNEI. Trimming cost V 0 bases and J 11 bases, with 19 bases left between them. The CDR3 covers 15 residues. The CDR3: CASSEALGPQGLQYF. The CDR3 coding sequence is TGTGCCAGCAGTGAAGCGCTGGGGCCCCAGGGGCTGCAGTACTTC. The complete variable domain, with remaining parts taken from reference TRBV2 and TRBJ2-5, reads EPEVTQTPSHQVTQMGQEVILRCVPISNHLYFYWYRQILGQKVEFLVSFYNNEISEKSEIFDDQFSVERPDGSNFTLKIRSTKLEDSAMYFCASSEALGPQGLQYFGPGTRLLVL.

CDR3 region: CASSTATSGEVGEQFF. CDR3 coding DNA: TGTGCCAGCAGCACCGCGACTAGCGGAGAGGTTGGGGAGCAGTTCTTC. The chain combines TRBV5-4 with TRBJ2-1, with 9 bases identical to TRBD2. The CDR3 runs to 16 residues. Trimming cost V 4 bases and J 10 bases; bases outside gene matches: 15. Germline V gives CDR1 SGHNT, CDR2 YYREEE (reference sequence).

This clonotype was counted only a few times. The chain has TRBV5-4 and TRBJ1-6; D remains unclear. Trimming took off 0 bases at V and 8 bases at J, with 6 bases between the two ends. There are 13 residues in the CDR3. Germline CDR1 is SGHNT and CDR2 is YYREEE (reference sequence). The chain's CDR3 is CASSLDIDSPLHF. The DNA of the CDR3 is TGTGCCAGCAGCTTGGACATAGATTCACCCCTCCACTTT.

The chain has TRBV10-3 and TRBJ1-4; TRBD1 is a possible D gene (5 bases). The CDR3 extends over 16 amino acids. V was shortened by 4 bases and J by 2 bases, with 14 bases between the two germline ends. The germline CDR1 and CDR2 sequences are ENHRY and SYGVKD. CDR3 region: CAISGGQGGTNEKLFF. The CDR3 DNA follows: TGTGCCATCAGTGGTGGGCAGGGTGGCACTAATGAAAAACTGTTTTTT.

Comments on this clonotype: A much larger clone lies a single base off, so this may be a read error. The V call is TRBV7-6, the J call TRBJ2-3, with D perhaps assigned TRBD1 or TRBD2 (6 bases each). The V gene's germline CDR1 is SGHVS and CDR2 FNYEAQ. This CDR3 has 12 residues. The CDR3 bases are TGTGTCAGCAGCTTAGGGGGGAGTTCGCAGTATTTT. This gives the protein CVSSLGGSSQYF.

The table lists this clonotype with a few counts. The chain is built from TRBV20-1 and TRBJ1-5; D may be TRBD1 (5 bases). Germline loops: CDR1 DFQATT, CDR2 SNEGSKA (reference sequence). This CDR3 contains 18 residues. V lost 3 bases and J lost 0, with 21 bases in between. CDR3 DNA: TGCAGTGCTAGCCCCCGCGGGGACGGAACATATAGCAATCAGCCCCAGCATTTT. Its protein product is CSASPRGDGTYSNQPQHF.

V usage is TRBV12-3 or TRBV12-4 and J usage is TRBJ1-4; D is ambiguous. This CDR3 comprises 15 residues. V shed 5 bases and J shed 7 bases, with 17 bases lying between them. CDR3 nucleotides: TGTGCCAGCAGTCCCGAGGCAGTTGGGTCTGAAAAACTGTTTTTT. It codes for CASSPEAVGSEKLFF.

This clonotype turned up a few times. This chain joins TRBV10-3 and TRBJ1-5; the D gene is possibly TRBD1 (5 bases). Germline CDR1 ENHRY, CDR2 SYGVKD. Trimming removed 2 bases from V and 4 bases from J, with 12 bases in between. The CDR3 runs 15 residues. The CDR3 DNA is TGTGCCATCAGTGAGGGCAGGGCGGGGAATCAGCCCCAGCATTTT. Protein: CAISEGRAGNQPQHF.

This clonotype was seen a handful of times. This sequence joins TRBV5-1 and TRBJ1-1; a possible D gene is TRBD1 (5 bases). Trimming removed 0 bases at V and 4 bases at J, with 13 bases between. The CDR3 sequence is 15 residues long. Per the germline V gene, CDR1 is SGHRS and CDR2 is YFSETQ. The CDR3 loop is CASSLAVAGRTEAFF. The DNA for the CDR3 is TGCGCCAGCAGCTTGGCGGTGGCAGGGCGCACTGAAGCTTTCTTT.

This clonotype was seen a few times. The rearrangement joins TRBV6-5 to TRBJ1-6; 7 nucleotides align to TRBD1. The CDR3 runs to 17 residues. In germline, CDR1 is MNHEY, CDR2 SVGAGI. V dropped 5 bases and J dropped 10; count of bases not matched to a gene: 17. Here the CDR3 DNA reads TGTGCCAGCAGTGTAAGGACAGGCCGTTTAAATTGGTCACCCCTCCACTTT. Residues: CASSVRTGRLNWSPLHF.

This clonotype was seen more than once but under ten times. The chain combines TRBV20-1 with TRBJ2-3; 13 nucleotides line up with TRBD2. The CDR3 length is 17 residues. J was trimmed by 3 bases and V by 6 bases; bases with no gene match: 12. Germline values: CDR1 DFQATT, CDR2 SNEGSKA (reference sequence). The CDR3, as DNA: TGCAGTGCCAGACTAGCGGGGGGCCGTATGAGTACAGATACGCAGTATTTT. This translates into CSARLAGGRMSTDTQYF.

This clonotype was recorded many times. The chain uses TRBV7-9 and TRBJ2-1; 9 bases fit TRBD2. Germline V gene sequence: CDR1 SEHNR, CDR2 FQNEAQ (reference sequence). The CDR3 extends over 16 amino acids. Germline trimming cut 5 bases from V and 8 bases from J; bases unmatched to any gene: 13. The CDR3 nucleotides read TGTGCCAGCAGCCGATTGAATAGCGGGAGCCGAGATGAGCAGTTCTTC. This encodes CASSRLNSGSRDEQFF.

This clonotype has ten or more counts. This rearrangement joins TRBV7-2 to TRBJ2-2; D gene unclear. V was clipped by 0 bases and J by 6 bases, with 11 bases between them. Germline V lookup: CDR1 SGHTA, CDR2 FQGNSA. The CDR3 has 15 amino acids. For the CDR3, the DNA is TGTGCCAGCAGCTTAGCGCTTTTGCAATCCGGGGAGCTGTTTTTT. Translation: CASSLALLQSGELFF.